These 26 T cell receptor beta chains share one sample of origin, sequenced in a study of T-cell reconstitution after alpha-beta-depleted transplantation in children. Researchers prepared the TCRbeta library using unique molecular identifiers, the study reports. TCRdb analysed the PCR reads with MiXCR anew, one entry per CDR3 protein. Counted here are a few hundred thousand distinct CDR3 sequences, about a tenth occurring once; the ten biggest clones make up 7.5%. Sequenced material: PBMCs, taken before TCRalphabeta/CD19-depleted stem cell transplant. These TCRs come from a boy less than two years old with acute myeloid leukemia, due to receive a stem cell transplant.

The J gene is TRBJ2-1, the V gene TRBV7-3; 9 nucleotides agree with TRBD2. The CDR3 has 15 residues. The V segment lost 3 bases and the J segment 8 bases; nucleotides outside the gene matches: 8. In germline, CDR1 is SGHTA, CDR2 FQGTGA. This CDR3 is CASSLVAGDSDEQFF. As DNA, the CDR3 is TGTGCCAGCAGCTTGGTAGCGGGAGATTCGGATGAGCAGTTCTTC.

This clonotype was seen ten or more times. The genes are TRBV19 and TRBJ1-3, with a weak D call TRBD1 (5 bases). The CDR3 totals 15 residues. V was shortened by 1 base and J by 2 bases, with 9 bases between the two germline ends. Germline V gene data show CDR1 as LNHDA and CDR2 as SQIVND (reference sequence). The CDR3 protein is CASSIARETGNTIYF. Here the CDR3 DNA reads TGTGCCAGTAGTATAGCCAGGGAAACTGGAAACACCATATATTTT. Drawing the rest from reference TRBV19 and TRBJ1-3, the complete variable domain is DGGITQSPKYLFRKEGQNVTLSCEQNLNHDAMYWYRQDPGQGLRLIYYSQIVNDFQKGDIAEGYSVSREKKESFPLTVTSAQKNPTAFYLCASSIARETGNTIYFGEGSWLTVV.

The chain couples TRBV5-5 to TRBJ2-5; D is tentatively TRBD1 or TRBD2 (6 bases each). The germline V gene has CDR1 SGHKS and CDR2 YYEKEE (reference sequence). The V end lost 0 bases, the J end lost 5 bases, and 17 bases lay between the germline ends. This CDR3 is 16 amino acids long. The CDR3 loop is CASSLARIGGRETQYF. The DNA of the CDR3 is TGTGCCAGCAGCTTGGCCAGGATTGGGGGGCGGGAGACCCAGTACTTC.

This clonotype was counted many times. The rearrangement links TRBV11-2 to TRBJ2-3, with 9 nucleotides matching TRBD2. Germline V gene data show CDR1 as SGHAT and CDR2 as FQNNGV. This CDR3 contains 12 residues. V trimming: 1 base; J trimming: 12 bases; junction bases outside the gene matches: 2. The CDR3 here is CASSLGLAGQYF. The CDR3 DNA reads as TGTGCCAGCAGCTTAGGGCTAGCGGGACAGTATTTT.

This clonotype was counted ten times or more. The J gene is TRBJ2-7, the V gene TRBV21-1; TRBD1 is taken as the D call from the table, unchecked against the DNA. TRBV21-1 is a pseudogene segment. This CDR3 spans 14 amino acids. CDR3 bases: TGTGCCAGCAGCTTACCGGGACAGGGCCACGAGCAGTACTTC. Translation gives CASSLPGQGHEQYF.

With respect to this clonotype: This may stem from a read error, because a much larger clone lies one nucleotide away. V and J are TRBV20-1 and TRBJ2-6; TRBD1 matches at 11 bases. The CDR3 contains 21 residues. Per the germline V gene, CDR1 is DFQATT and CDR2 is SNEGSKA (reference sequence). The CDR3 here is CRARDRSFTQDRGPGANVLTF. CDR3 coding DNA: TGCAGAGCTAGAGATCGAAGTTTCACCCAGGACAGGGGGCCTGGGGCCAACGTCCTGACTTTC.

This clonotype was recorded at least ten times. The J gene is TRBJ1-1, the V gene TRBV5-1; perhaps TRBD1 as D (5 bases). V was pared by 2 bases and J by 2 bases, with 10 bases between. The CDR3 spans 14 residues. CDR1 SGHRS and CDR2 YFSETQ come from the germline V gene. The CDR3 DNA reads TGCGCCAGCAGCTTTAAGGGGTATAACACTGAAGCTTTCTTT. Its protein product is CASSFKGYNTEAFF.

This clonotype was seen at least ten times. V is TRBV20-1 and J is TRBJ2-7; 10 nucleotides line up with TRBD1. With V trimmed by 1 base and J by 4 bases, 4 bases remained unmatched. There are 14 residues in the CDR3. Germline loops: CDR1 DFQATT, CDR2 SNEGSKA (reference sequence). CDR3 residues: CSARATGGLYEQYF. The CDR3 DNA sequence: TGCAGTGCTAGAGCGACAGGGGGCTTGTACGAGCAGTACTTC.

This clonotype was recorded many times. V usage is TRBV29-1 and J usage is TRBJ2-2; D remains unclear. The germline V and J ends were trimmed by 3 bases and 5 bases, with 4 bases remaining between them. CDR3 length equals 11 residues. Germline-derived CDR1 and CDR2 are SQVTM and ANQGSEA. The CDR3 sequence is CSVDVTGELFF. The CDR3 coding sequence is TGCAGCGTTGACGTGACCGGGGAGCTGTTTTTT.

In its sample, this clonotype was seen many times. The chain recombines TRBV11-2 with TRBJ2-7; 7 nucleotides line up with TRBD1. The V segment lost 4 bases and the J segment 4 bases; nucleotides outside the gene matches: 7. There are 14 residues in the CDR3. Germline V CDR1 and CDR2: SGHAT, FQNNGV. CDR3: CASSSGGRGYEQYF. The DNA of the CDR3 is TGTGCCAGCAGCTCAGGGGGTAGAGGGTACGAGCAGTACTTC.

This clonotype was seen repeatedly, ten times or more. The CDR3 bases are TGCAGTGCTAGTCCGGGACTAGTAGACGAGCAGTACTTC. Its translation is CSASPGLVDEQYF. The chain recombines TRBV20-1 with TRBJ2-7; 8 bases map to TRBD2. The germline gives CDR1 DFQATT, CDR2 SNEGSKA (reference sequence). This CDR3 comprises 13 residues. V lost 3 bases, J lost 5 bases, and 6 bases stayed unmatched.

The sample holds many counts of this clonotype. The J gene is TRBJ1-2, the V gene TRBV7-9, with D uncertain. V lost 0 bases and J 4 bases, leaving 9 bases between the germline ends. Germline loops: CDR1 SEHNR, CDR2 FQNEAQ (reference sequence). There are 14 residues in the CDR3. The CDR3 sequence is CASSLAVSLYGYTF. CDR3 DNA sequence: TGTGCCAGCAGCTTAGCAGTCAGCCTCTATGGCTACACCTTC.

This clonotype was detected many times. The chain combines TRBV5-5 with TRBJ2-1; D gene uncertain. CDR3 size: 12 residues. Germline V gene data show CDR1 as SGHKS and CDR2 as YYEKEE (reference sequence). V was trimmed by 0 bases and J by 8 bases, leaving 6 bases between them. The CDR3: CASSLGTDEQFF. The CDR3 DNA sequence: TGTGCCAGCAGCTTGGGTACGGATGAGCAGTTCTTC.

This clonotype has only a few counts. The genes are TRBV5-1 and TRBJ1-1; D gene ambiguous. Germline V CDR1 and CDR2: SGHRS, YFSETQ. This CDR3 contains 15 residues. Trimming removed 4 bases from V and 0 bases from J, with 13 bases in between. The CDR3 DNA reads as TGCGCCAGCAGCCGGCCGAGTAGCATGAACACTGAAGCTTTCTTT. Translating gives CASSRPSSMNTEAFF.

Many counts were recorded for this clonotype. This chain uses TRBV5-1 with TRBJ2-1, with TRBD1 identical over 11 bases. Germline lookup yields CDR1 SGHRS and CDR2 YFSETQ. CDR3 length equals 15 residues. Trimming cost V 2 bases and J 5 bases; bases outside gene matches: 3. CDR3 residues: CASSLGQGAHNEQFF. Written as DNA, the CDR3 is TGCGCCAGCAGCTTAGGACAGGGGGCGCACAATGAGCAGTTCTTC.

Remarks on this clonotype: Being one base from a much bigger clone, this may be a read error. V usage is TRBV2 and J usage is TRBJ2-1, with 11 nucleotides matching TRBD2. This CDR3 comprises 15 residues. Per the germline V gene, CDR1 is SNHLY and CDR2 is FYNNEI. The V segment lost 6 bases and the J segment 6 bases; nucleotides outside the gene matches: 7. The CDR3 coding sequence is TGTGCCAGCAGGATAGCGGGAGGGCCCTGCAATGAGCAGTTCTTC. Its protein is CASRIAGGPCNEQFF.

Many counts were recorded for this clonotype. The chain combines TRBV30 with TRBJ2-3; 7 positions match TRBD2. The CDR3 length is 12 residues. Germline CDR1 GTSNPN, CDR2 SVGIG (reference sequence). V shed 5 bases and J 6 bases; nucleotides not matched to a gene: 5. DNA for the CDR3: TGTGCCTGGGTCCCCGGGAGGGATACGCAGTATTTT. It translates to CAWVPGRDTQYF. The whole variable domain, remainder taken from reference TRBV30 and TRBJ2-3, is SQTIHQWPATLVQPVGSPLSLECTVEGTSNPNLYWYRQAAGRGLQLLFYSVGIGQISSEVPQNLSASRPQDRQFILSSKKLLLSDSGFYLCAWVPGRDTQYFGPGTRLTVL.

The chain uses TRBV18 and TRBJ2-3; D not certain. The CDR3 sequence is 12 residues long. The V gene's germline CDR1 is KGHSH and CDR2 LQKENI. Trimming pared 0 bases from V and 4 bases from J, leaving 2 bases between. This CDR3 is CASSPPADTQYF. The CDR3 DNA is TGTGCCAGCTCACCACCGGCAGATACGCAGTATTTT.

In this sample, this clonotype turned up many times. This sequence joins TRBV7-9 and TRBJ2-7; 10 positions agree with TRBD2. V was pared by 3 bases and J by 3 bases, with 11 bases of the junction left unmatched. This CDR3 is 17 amino acids long. Germline V gene lookup returns CDR1 SEHNR and CDR2 FQNEAQ (reference sequence). This CDR3 reads CASSLEPGLASLYEQYF. CDR3 in DNA: TGTGCCAGCAGCTTGGAACCGGGACTAGCGTCCCTCTACGAGCAGTACTTC.

This chain uses TRBV3-1 with TRBJ2-7; possible D gene TRBD1, 6 bases. This CDR3 contains 17 residues. Germline V CDR1 and CDR2: LGHDT, YNNKEL (reference sequence). V lost 0 bases, J lost 3 bases, and 18 bases lay in between. The chain's CDR3 is CASSQDRMRQVHYEQYF. DNA of the CDR3: TGTGCCAGCAGCCAAGATCGGATGAGACAGGTCCACTACGAGCAGTACTTC.

This clonotype was counted at least ten times. CDR3 amino acids: CASSLATRTSGYNEQFF. The CDR3 coding sequence is TGCGCCAGCAGCTTGGCTACTAGAACTAGCGGCTACAATGAGCAGTTCTTC. The chain couples TRBV5-1 to TRBJ2-1, with 8 nucleotides matching TRBD2. With 0 bases clipped from V and 3 bases from J, the junction kept 8 bases outside the gene matches. The CDR3 has 17 residues. Germline CDR1 is SGHRS and CDR2 is YFSETQ.

This clonotype was detected many times. J is TRBJ2-1 and V is TRBV5-6; D possibly corresponds to TRBD2 (7 bases). CDR1 is SGHDT, CDR2 YYEEEE, per germline. Deletions cut 7 bases from V and 3 bases from J, with 14 bases between. This CDR3 contains 14 residues. The CDR3 DNA reads TGTGCCAGCGAAGGGGGGGCTCTCTACAATGAGCAGTTCTTC. Encoded protein: CASEGGALYNEQFF.

V is TRBV7-9 and J is TRBJ2-5, with 9 bases fitting TRBD1. Germline values: CDR1 SEHNR, CDR2 FQNEAQ (reference sequence). J gave up 5 bases and V 4 bases, and 11 bases lay outside the gene matches. This CDR3 spans 16 amino acids. CDR3 nucleotides: TGTGCCAGCAGCTCCTCCTTGACAGGGGGTAGGGAGACCCAGTACTTC. Its protein is CASSSSLTGGRETQYF.

This clonotype was found many times. The J gene is TRBJ1-1, the V gene TRBV5-1, with D tentatively TRBD1 (5 bases). From germline, CDR1 is SGHRS and CDR2 YFSETQ. CDR3 length: 14 residues. V was pared by 6 bases and J by 5 bases, with 17 bases between. CDR3 sequence (DNA): TGCGCCAGCATGTGGGACGTAACAGTAACTGAAGCTTTCTTT. Protein product: CASMWDVTVTEAFF.

This clonotype occurred many times. This chain connects TRBV18 to TRBJ2-2, with D possibly called TRBD1 or TRBD2 (7 bases each). The CDR3 length is 15 residues. V lost 3 bases to trimming and J lost 5 bases, with 13 bases between them. CDR1 is KGHSH and CDR2 is LQKENI in the germline V gene. CDR3 region: CASSPGGGRTGELFF. The CDR3 bases are TGTGCCAGCTCACCGGGAGGGGGCCGAACCGGGGAGCTGTTTTTT.

This clonotype was seen a single time. A much larger clone differs by one base, so this may be a read error. The rearrangement joins TRBV5-1 to TRBJ2-3; tentative D call: TRBD2 (5 bases). The length of the CDR3 is 16 residues. The V gene's germline CDR1 is SGHRS and CDR2 YFSETQ. V lost 2 bases, J lost 2 bases, and 15 bases lay in between. The CDR3: CASSFEGILTTDTQYF. Written as DNA, the CDR3 is TGCGCCAGCAGCTTTGAGGGTATTCTAACCACAGATACGCAGTATTTT.